These 25 T cell receptor beta chains were all obtained from the same sample, sequenced in a study of follicular helper T cells after annual influenza vaccination. The time point denotes: 2014-2015 season, pre-vaccination. Generated by immunoSEQ multiplex PCR, the TCRdb table keeps only in-frame clones and is missing some. Of several thousand clones listed, roughly 82% are singletons. The sequencing here drew on CXCR5+ CD38- circulating T follicular helper cells from blood, taken on the day of influenza vaccination. Subset noted: circulating Tfh, non-naive CD4+CXCR5+PD-1+ (ICOS+CD38+ or ICOS-CD38-). These receptors came from an adult who received the influenza vaccine.

In this sample, this clone turned up once. DNA of the CDR3: TGTGCCAGCACCGCAGCGACAGGGGGTTCCTACGAGCAGTACTTC. Encoded protein: CASTAATGGSYEQYF. The chain recombines TRBV27 with TRBJ2-7; 9 bases map to TRBD1. CDR1 MNHEY and CDR2 SMNVEV come from the germline V gene (reference sequence). With V trimmed by 7 bases and J by 1 base, 8 bases remained unmatched. CDR3 length equals 15 residues.

This chain links TRBV30 with TRBJ1-3, with a weak D call TRBD1 (5 bases). Germline CDR1 is GTSNPN and CDR2 is SVGIG (reference sequence). With 5 bases removed from V and 4 bases from J, the gap between germline ends came to 12 bases. This CDR3 comprises 13 residues. CDR3 nucleotide sequence: TGTGCCTGGGGGCGCGGGGGAGGAAACACCATATATTTT. Protein: CAWGRGGGNTIYF.

The chain carries TRBV5-6 and TRBJ1-2, with D perhaps matching TRBD1 (6 bases). The CDR3 has 14 residues. V was pared by 2 bases and J by 4 bases, with 12 bases between. The V gene's germline CDR1 is SGHDT and CDR2 YYEEEE. The DNA for the CDR3 is TGTGCCAGCAGCTTCGAGGGGGTCAGCTATGGCTACACCTTC. This encodes CASSFEGVSYGYTF.

V usage is TRBV7-2 and J usage is TRBJ1-5, with D perhaps matching TRBD1 (6 bases). The ends were cut back, 4 bases at V and 0 bases at J, with 10 bases in the middle. The CDR3 loop spans 15 amino acids. Germline V gives CDR1 SGHTA, CDR2 FQGNSA. The CDR3 sequence is CASSYSGASNQPQHF. DNA of the CDR3: TGTGCCAGCAGCTACTCAGGGGCTAGCAATCAGCCCCAGCATTTT. Drawing the rest from reference TRBV7-2 and TRBJ1-5, the complete variable domain is GAGVSQSPSNKVTEKGKDVELRCDPISGHTALYWYRQSLGQGLEFLIYFQGNSAPDKSGLPSDRFSAERTGGSVSTLTIQRTQQEDSAVYLCASSYSGASNQPQHFGDGTRLSIL.

The V gene is TRBV30, the J gene TRBJ1-4, with D uncertain. The ends were cut back, 3 bases at V and 1 base at J, with 12 bases in the middle. The CDR3 spans 15 residues. The germline V gene has CDR1 GTSNPN and CDR2 SVGIG (reference sequence). The CDR3 is CAWRIPRGTNEKLFF. The CDR3 DNA reads as TGTGCCTGGAGAATACCACGAGGAACTAATGAAAAACTGTTTTTT.

The rearrangement links TRBV6-8 to TRBJ2-3, with TRBD2 matching over 8 bases. Germline lookup yields CDR1 MNHGY and CDR2 SAAAGT. The CDR3 loop spans 15 amino acids. V trimming: 6 bases; J trimming: 2 bases; junction bases outside the gene matches: 7. For the CDR3, the DNA is TGTGCCAGCAGGTCCCGGGGGGGAGACACAGATACGCAGTATTTT. Translating gives CASRSRGGDTDTQYF.

The rearrangement joins TRBV7-2 to TRBJ1-3; D gene ambiguous. This CDR3 comprises 14 residues. V lost 2 bases, J lost 4 bases, and 9 bases lay in between. CDR1 is SGHTA, CDR2 FQGNSA, per germline. CDR3 in amino acids: CASSLIGQGNTIYF. The CDR3 DNA sequence: TGTGCCAGCAGCTTAATAGGGCAGGGAAACACCATATATTTT.

The table lists this clone with a few counts. The chain joins TRBV7-6 to TRBJ2-7; tentative D call: TRBD1 (5 bases). CDR1 SGHVS and CDR2 FNYEAQ come from the germline V gene. Trimming took off 5 bases at V and 1 base at J, with 18 bases between the two ends. The CDR3 runs 16 residues. CDR3: CASSPQVGVESYEQYF. The CDR3, as DNA: TGTGCCAGCAGCCCCCAGGTAGGGGTGGAGTCCTACGAGCAGTACTTC. Using reference TRBV7-6 and TRBJ2-7 for the parts outside the CDR3, the full variable domain is GAGVSQSPRYKVTKRGQDVALRCDPISGHVSLYWYRQALGQGPEFLTYFNYEAQQDKSGLPNDRFSAERPEGSISTLTIQRTEQRDSAMYRCASSPQVGVESYEQYFGPGTRLTVT.

The sample holds a few counts of this clone. The chain uses TRBV6-5 and TRBJ1-1, with TRBD1 as a possible D gene (6 bases). The CDR3 extends over 15 amino acids. V lost 5 bases and J 1 base, leaving 14 bases between the germline ends. Germline loops: CDR1 MNHEY, CDR2 SVGAGI. The CDR3 region is CASSLRPQGNTEAFF. The CDR3 DNA sequence: TGTGCCAGCAGTCTCCGTCCACAGGGGAACACTGAAGCTTTCTTT.

This clone has only a few counts. For the CDR3, the DNA is TGTGCCAGCAGCTTATGGGGAGGGACAAGGAGTAATTCACCCCTCCACTTT. As protein: CASSLWGGTRSNSPLHF. The rearrangement joins TRBV7-9 to TRBJ1-6; a possible D gene is TRBD1 (6 bases). This CDR3 has 17 residues. Germline V gene lookup returns CDR1 SEHNR and CDR2 FQNEAQ (reference sequence). V was clipped by 2 bases and J by 6 bases, with 17 bases between them. The full variable domain, its missing parts supplied by reference TRBV7-9 and TRBJ1-6, is DTGVSQNPRHKITKRGQNVTFRCDPISEHNRLYWYRQTLGQGPEFLTYFQNEAQLEKSRLLSDRFSAERPKGSFSTLEIQRTEQGDSAMYLCASSLWGGTRSNSPLHFGNGTRLTVT.

V usage is TRBV5-4 and J usage is TRBJ1-4; the D is unclear. Germline loops: CDR1 SGHNT, CDR2 YYREEE (reference sequence). This CDR3 comprises 15 residues. With 4 bases removed from V and 8 bases from J, the gap between germline ends came to 18 bases. The CDR3 DNA sequence: TGTGCCAGCAGCATACTCCCAGACCAGAGAGAAAAACTGTTTTTT. The encoded protein is CASSILPDQREKLFF. Full variable domain (remainder filled in from reference TRBV5-4 and TRBJ1-4): ETGVTQSPTHLIKTRGQQVTLRCSSQSGHNTVSWYQQALGQGPQFIFQYYREEENGRGNFPPRFSGLQFPNYSSELNVNALELDDSALYLCASSILPDQREKLFFGSGTQLSVL.

As DNA, the CDR3 is TGTGCCAGCAGGGTGAGGGCGTCTGGGGCCAACGTCCTGACTTTC. Translation: CASRVRASGANVLTF. V is TRBV6-5 and J is TRBJ2-6, with D tentatively TRBD2 (5 bases). CDR3 size: 15 residues. Germline lookup yields CDR1 MNHEY and CDR2 SVGAGI. With 6 bases removed from V and 1 base from J, the gap between germline ends came to 10 bases.

The J gene is TRBJ1-2, the V gene TRBV18, with D uncertain. The CDR3 sequence is 13 residues long. Trimming took 3 bases from V and 4 from J, leaving 9 bases between them. Germline CDR1 and CDR2: KGHSH and LQKENI. This CDR3 is CASSPDGVYGYTF. The CDR3 DNA reads as TGTGCCAGCTCACCGGACGGAGTCTATGGCTACACCTTC. Full variable domain (missing parts from reference TRBV18 and TRBJ1-2): NAGVMQNPRHLVRRRGQEARLRCSPMKGHSHVYWYRQLPEEGLKFMVYLQKENIIDESGMPKERFSAEFPKEGPSILRIQQVVRGDSAAYFCASSPDGVYGYTFGSGTRLTVV.

This chain joins TRBV10-2 and TRBJ2-1; tentatively, D is TRBD2 (7 bases). The CDR3 runs 18 residues. Germline CDR1 reads WSHSY; CDR2 reads SAAADI. Trimming took off 4 bases at V and 0 bases at J, with 19 bases between the two ends. CDR3 sequence (DNA): TGCGCCAGCAGTGCTAGGGGGGGGGTTCCGAGCTCCTACAATGAGCAGTTCTTC. It is translated as CASSARGGVPSSYNEQFF.

This rearrangement joins TRBV28 to TRBJ2-1, with 9 bases that match TRBD2. The germline V gene has CDR1 MDHEN and CDR2 SYDVKM. The J segment lost 16 bases and the V segment lost 6 bases, leaving 10 bases of the junction unmatched. This CDR3 has 12 amino acids. Here the CDR3 DNA reads TGTGCCAGCAGACCTTCTAGCGGGGTAGGCTTCTTC. Translation gives CASRPSSGVGFF.

V and J are TRBV7-2 and TRBJ2-1, with 10 nucleotides matching TRBD1. Germline V gives CDR1 SGHTA, CDR2 FQGNSA. The length of the CDR3 is 18 residues. Trimming took 3 bases from V and 7 from J; bases not matched to a gene: 15. CDR3 DNA: TGTGCCAGCAGCTTCTGGGGGCGGGACAGGGGAAGAATAAATGAGCAGTTCTTC. Residues: CASSFWGRDRGRINEQFF.

V gene TRBV10-1 combines with J gene TRBJ1-1; D ambiguous. The CDR3 has 12 amino acids. CDR1 is WNHNN and CDR2 is SYGVQD in the germline V gene (reference sequence). V was trimmed by 3 bases and J by 0 bases, leaving 2 bases between them. For the CDR3, the DNA is TGCGCCAGCAGTGACCTGAACACTGAAGCTTTCTTT. Encoded protein: CASSDLNTEAFF.

This chain connects TRBV6-1 to TRBJ2-3; 8 bases line up with TRBD1. Germline values: CDR1 MNHNS, CDR2 SASEGT. This CDR3 contains 17 residues. V lost 4 bases and J lost 5; bases outside the gene matches: 14. CDR3 DNA: TGTGCCAGCAGTGTGCACCATGGACAGGGTAGGGGAGATACGCAGTATTTT. Its translation is CASSVHHGQGRGDTQYF.

The chain couples TRBV5-1 to TRBJ2-3; D possibly corresponds to TRBD1 (5 bases). The CDR3 loop spans 14 amino acids. The germline V gene has CDR1 SGHRS and CDR2 YFSETQ. V lost 2 bases and J lost 4, with 11 bases in between. The CDR3 spells CASSFGALSDTQYF. CDR3 nucleotide sequence: TGCGCCAGCAGCTTTGGGGCCCTTTCAGATACGCAGTATTTT.

The gene calls are TRBV6-5 and TRBJ2-2; D is tentatively TRBD1 or TRBD2 (5 bases each). The CDR3 covers 16 residues. Germline CDR1 MNHEY, CDR2 SVGAGI. V lost 2 bases and J 1 base, leaving 11 bases between the germline ends. The DNA of the CDR3 is TGTGCCAGCAGTTACAGACGTGGGGGGAACACCGGGGAGCTGTTTTTT. Protein product: CASSYRRGGNTGELFF.

The chain uses TRBV5-4 and TRBJ1-3; D perhaps matches TRBD1 (5 bases). Trimming pared 0 bases from V and 2 bases from J, leaving 9 bases between. Germline-derived CDR1 and CDR2 are SGHNT and YYREEE (reference sequence). There are 15 residues in the CDR3. The CDR3 region is CASSLGSGTGNTIYF. The DNA for the CDR3 is TGTGCCAGCAGCTTGGGGTCAGGGACTGGAAACACCATATATTTT.

The rearrangement links TRBV7-2 to TRBJ2-5; D uncertain. With 5 bases removed from V and 5 bases from J, the gap between germline ends came to 9 bases. CDR3 length: 12 residues. The V gene's germline CDR1 is SGHTA and CDR2 FQGNSA. In DNA, the CDR3 is TGTGCCAGCAGCGCCCAGAGGGAGACCCAGTACTTC. Protein sequence: CASSAQRETQYF.

The chain links TRBV11-1 to TRBJ2-1; 11 nucleotides align to TRBD1. The germline gives CDR1 SGHAT, CDR2 FQDESV (reference sequence). After removal of 4 bases from V and 10 bases from J, the junction contained 12 bases not matched to a gene. The CDR3 consists of 16 residues. The CDR3 region has the DNA TGTGCCAGCAGCTCGCCCCGGGACAGGGGGATGTCGGAGCAGTTCTTC. Translating gives CASSSPRDRGMSEQFF.

This chain's CDR3 is CASSQGGVANEQFF. CDR3 DNA sequence: TGCGCCAGCAGCCAAGGAGGGGTGGCCAATGAGCAGTTCTTC. The rearrangement links TRBV4-3 to TRBJ2-1; TRBD1 or TRBD2 may be the D gene (5 bases each). Germline V gene data show CDR1 as LGHNA and CDR2 as YSLEER. Trimming pared 1 base from V and 6 bases from J, leaving 10 bases between. The length of the CDR3 is 14 residues.

This clone has just a few counts. The chain is built from TRBV14 and TRBJ1-1; D is unclear. The germline CDR1 and CDR2 sequences are SGHDN and FVKESK. This CDR3 is 12 amino acids long. Trimming took 2 bases from V and 8 from J, leaving 9 bases between them. The CDR3 protein is CASSQPEQEAFF. Written as DNA, the CDR3 is TGTGCCAGCAGCCAACCAGAGCAGGAAGCTTTCTTT.